This T cell receptor (beta chain) was identified during a study of response to subunit inactivated influenza vaccine (dated by TCRdb to 2016 to 2019). About the investigation overall: To follow how T cells responded to a trivalent subunit inactivated influenza vaccine, the researchers relied on deep quantitative profiling of the T cell receptor repertoire.

What the research found in general, with its limitations: It was suggested by the authors that each seasonal influenza vaccination may recruit only a limited number of new T cells.

V and J lose 2 bases and 4 bases, and a span of 8 bases separates them. Via the germline V gene, CDR1 is SGHDT and CDR2 YYEEEE. The CDR3 goes from the cysteine to the phenylalanine over 13 residues. The entry retains the CDR3 DNA only, 39 bases that are in frame from base 1. In its sample, this clonotype was seen a few times. This receptor's antigen is unknown. No base qualities exist here, and no much larger clone lies one base off it. Libraries were built with RT-PCR. This sample was sequenced with an Illumina HiSeq 2500. Through fastp at Q25 and MiXCR, TCRdb rebuilt clones from the public reads, retaining in-frame beta chains. One record per CDR3 amino acid sequence lists the most common genes and DNA. The sample data list roughly 760,000 distinct CDR3 sequences, and less than 25% of these were observed just once. About 9.4% of the sample is taken by the ten largest.

This receptor chain uses TRBV5-6 and TRBJ2-3, with no confidently assigned D gene. This clonotype originated in a man aged 45-60 years who received an inactivated influenza vaccine. Donor details come from another sample of the same person, matched by shared clones. Material: PBMCs from blood, obtained 4 to 6 days after vaccination. Here is the DNA: TGTGCCAGCAGCTTCGGCTTTGCAGATACGCAGTATTTT. Translated, it gives CASSFGFADTQYF. Reference TRBV5-6 and TRBJ2-3 proteins supply the regions before and after the CDR3; the full variable domain is: DAGVTQSPTHLIKTRGQQVTLRCSPKSGHDTVSWYQQALGQGPQFIFQYYEEEERQRGNFPDRFSGHQFPNYSSELNVNALLLGDSALYLCASSFGFADTQYFGPGTRLTVL.